These 8 T cell receptor beta chains share one sample of origin, sequenced in a study of T cell repertoires in cytomegalovirus infection (dated by TCRdb to the late 2010s). The listed sequencing device is Illumina HiSeq 1500. TCRdb reprocessing: public reads trimmed at Q25 with fastp, clones called with MiXCR, in-frame beta chains kept. Records with the same CDR3 protein are collapsed into one entry carrying the most frequent genes and DNA. This sample comprises 350,000 to 400,000 distinct CDR3 sequences, roughly a third of them detected only once. The ten largest clones represent approximately 12% of the sample. Antigens of these TCRs are unknown. This sample's treatment or condition label indicates: in vitro stimulation with specific CMV peptide epitopes to enrich CMV-specific T cells. This specimen consisted of cultured PBMCs, obtained from culture after CMV antigen stimulation. These receptor sequences come from a human donor in good health (CMV status not recorded). Some clones in this sample may be carry-over from other donors' samples.

There are a few counts of this clonotype. V gene TRBV20-1 combines with J gene TRBJ2-7; D call uncertain. V lost 5 bases to trimming and J lost 4 bases, with 12 bases between them. Germline CDR1 is DFQATT and CDR2 is SNEGSKA (reference sequence). The CDR3 loop spans 12 amino acids. Written as DNA, the CDR3 is TGCAGTGCTTTTCCCGACATATACGAGCAGTACTTC. Its protein is CSAFPDIYEQYF.

The gene calls are TRBV29-1 and TRBJ1-2, with 7 nucleotides matching TRBD1. Per the germline V gene, CDR1 is SQVTM and CDR2 is ANQGSEA. The junction had 6 bases not matched to a gene; V was cut back by 4 bases and J by 7 bases. The CDR3 contains 12 residues. The CDR3 here is CSVGDSPSGYTF. CDR3 bases: TGCAGCGTTGGGGACAGCCCTTCTGGCTACACCTTC.

This clonotype has more than one count but fewer than ten. The chain joins TRBV28 to TRBJ2-1, with D unclear. V shed 5 bases and J shed 5 bases, with 16 bases lying between them. Germline V gene data show CDR1 as MDHEN and CDR2 as SYDVKM. This CDR3 region has 15 residues. For the CDR3, the DNA is TGTGCCAGCAGTAATCCCTCGGCCGGCCACAATGAGCAGTTCTTC. It yields the protein CASSNPSAGHNEQFF.

The rearrangement joins TRBV27 to TRBJ2-7; D may be TRBD1 (6 bases). The V gene lost 4 bases and the J gene lost 4 bases, with 14 bases spanning the gap. This CDR3 contains 14 residues. Looked up from germline, CDR1 is MNHEY and CDR2 is SMNVEV (reference sequence). CDR3 nucleotide sequence: TGTGCCAGCAGTTCAGTACAGGGTCGATACGAGCAGTACTTC. It codes for CASSSVQGRYEQYF.

The chain recombines TRBV12-3 or TRBV12-4 with TRBJ2-7, with 10 bases identical to TRBD2. V lost 6 bases to trimming and J lost 0 bases; unmatched junction nucleotides: 5. This CDR3 has 15 residues. The CDR3 coding sequence is TGTGCCAGCAGACATAGCGGGAGGAGCTCCTACGAGCAGTACTTC. Encoded protein: CASRHSGRSSYEQYF.

This chain joins TRBV7-8 and TRBJ2-3; D gene ambiguous. V lost 5 bases to trimming and J lost 1 base, with 7 bases between them. Germline CDR1 SGHVS, CDR2 FQNEAQ. CDR3 length: 13 residues. CDR3 residues: CASSPDRTDTQYF. CDR3 nucleotides: TGTGCCAGCAGCCCCGACCGCACAGATACGCAGTATTTT.

The genes are TRBV29-1 and TRBJ2-1, with TRBD2 identical over 10 bases. Germline lookup yields CDR1 SQVTM and CDR2 ANQGSEA. V shed 1 base, J shed 2 bases, and the junction held 5 bases outside the gene matches. There are 16 residues in the CDR3. The CDR3 region has the DNA TGCAGCGTTGAAGGGCTAGCGGGAGCTACCTACAATGAGCAGTTCTTC. Protein sequence: CSVEGLAGATYNEQFF.

The genes are TRBV6-5 and TRBJ2-1; 12 nucleotides line up with TRBD2. This CDR3 spans 16 amino acids. With V trimmed by 0 bases and J by 6 bases, 3 bases remained unmatched. The germline V gene encodes CDR1 MNHEY and CDR2 SVGAGI. The CDR3 region has the DNA TGTGCCAGCAGTTACTCGAAGACTAGCGGGGGCAATGAGCAGTTCTTC. Residues: CASSYSKTSGGNEQFF.